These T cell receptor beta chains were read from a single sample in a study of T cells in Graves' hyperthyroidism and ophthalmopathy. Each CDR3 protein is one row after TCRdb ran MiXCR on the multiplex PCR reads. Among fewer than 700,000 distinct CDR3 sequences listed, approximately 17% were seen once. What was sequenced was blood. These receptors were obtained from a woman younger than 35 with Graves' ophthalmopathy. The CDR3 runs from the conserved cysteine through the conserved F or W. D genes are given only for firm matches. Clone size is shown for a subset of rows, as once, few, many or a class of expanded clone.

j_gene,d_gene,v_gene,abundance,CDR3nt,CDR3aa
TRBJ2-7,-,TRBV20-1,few,TGCAGTGCCAACCCCCCCGTGAGCCCCTACGAGCAGTACTTC,CSANPPVSPYEQYF
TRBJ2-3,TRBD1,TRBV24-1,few,TGTGCCACCAGTGATAACCAGGGGGCATGGGATACGCAGTATTTT,CATSDNQGAWDTQYF
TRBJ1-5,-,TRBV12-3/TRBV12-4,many,TGTGCCAGCAGTTTAGGCCAGGTCAATCAGCCCCAGCATTTT,CASSLGQVNQPQHF
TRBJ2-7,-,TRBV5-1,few,TGCGCCAGCAGCTTGGTGGAAGGGGACGAGCAGTACTTC,CASSLVEGDEQYF
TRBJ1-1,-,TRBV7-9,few,TGTGCCAGCAGCCTACAGGATGGGGGCACTGAAGCTTTCTTT,CASSLQDGGTEAFF
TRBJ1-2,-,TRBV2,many,TGTGCCAGCAGGGCGGGACCAACCGCCTATGGCTACACCTTC,CASRAGPTAYGYTF
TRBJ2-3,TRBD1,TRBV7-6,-,TGTGCCAGCAGCATACAGGGGGGCACAGATACGCAGTATTTT,CASSIQGGTDTQYF
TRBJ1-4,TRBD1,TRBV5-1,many,TGCGCCAGCAGCTTGGCCAGGACAGGGAATGTAAAACTGTTTTTT,CASSLARTGNVKLFF
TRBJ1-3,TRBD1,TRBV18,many,TGTGCCAGCTCACCCGGGACAGGGGGCATCGGAAACACCATATATTTT,CASSPGTGGIGNTIYF
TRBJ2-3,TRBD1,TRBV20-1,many,TGCAGTGCTGGGGACAGTCGCACAGATACGCAGTATTTT,CSAGDSRTDTQYF
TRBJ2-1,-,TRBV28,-,TGTGCCAGCAGTTTGAGGGGGAGGGTTTACGAGCAGTTCTTC,CASSLRGRVYEQFF
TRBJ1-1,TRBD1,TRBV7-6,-,TGTGCCAGCAGCCTTCGGACAGGGTTTGAGAACACTGAAGCTTTCTTT,CASSLRTGFENTEAFF
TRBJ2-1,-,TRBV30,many,TGTGCCTGGAGTGTAGGAAGCTCCTACAATGAGCAGTTCTTC,CAWSVGSSYNEQFF
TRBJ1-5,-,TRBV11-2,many,TGTGCCAGCAGCTCAAGTGAGAATCAGCCCCAGCATTTT,CASSSSENQPQHF
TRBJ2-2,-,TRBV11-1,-,TGTGCCAGCAGCCGCGAGTTAGGACCCGGGGAGCTGTTTTTT,CASSRELGPGELFF
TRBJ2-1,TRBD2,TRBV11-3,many,TGTGCCAGCAGCTTAGGCGGGGGGGCCAATGAGCAGTTCTTC,CASSLGGGANEQFF
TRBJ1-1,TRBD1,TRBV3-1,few,TGTGCCAGCAGACTAGGACAGGCCTCTGAAGCTTTCTTT,CASRLGQASEAFF
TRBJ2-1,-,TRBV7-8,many,TGTGCCAGCAGCGGTTCCACGGAGCTCCCATACAATGAGCAGTTCTTC,CASSGSTELPYNEQFF
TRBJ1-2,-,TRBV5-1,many,TGCGCCAGCAGCTTAGCCGCGGGCTATGGCTACACCTTC,CASSLAAGYGYTF
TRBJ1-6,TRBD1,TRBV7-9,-,TGTGCCAGCAGTACCGACAGGGTTAGTGGTTCACCCCTCCACTTT,CASSTDRVSGSPLHF
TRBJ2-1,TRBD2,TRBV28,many,TGTGCCAGCAGCCCTTTCGTTGGTGGGAGGGTGTACGGTGAGCAGTTCTTC,CASSPFVGGRVYGEQFF
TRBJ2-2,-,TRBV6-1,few,TGTGCCAGCAGTGAATTCCCATCCGGGGAGCTGTTTTTT,CASSEFPSGELFF
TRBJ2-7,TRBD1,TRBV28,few,TGTGCCAGCAGTTTTAACGCAGGGGGCCCCTACGAGCAGTACTTC,CASSFNAGGPYEQYF
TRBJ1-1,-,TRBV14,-,TGTGCCAGCAGCGTACGGGACCTGAAATCGAACACTGAAGCTTTCTTT,CASSVRDLKSNTEAFF
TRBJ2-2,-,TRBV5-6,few,TGTGCCAGCTGCCGGGGGGCGGAATTGATCGGGGAGCTGTTTTTT,CASCRGAELIGELFF
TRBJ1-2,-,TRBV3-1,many,TGTGCCAGCAGCCAATTTGATCACTATGGCTACACCTTC,CASSQFDHYGYTF
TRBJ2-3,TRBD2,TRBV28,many,TGTGCCAGCGCCCCCGCTAGCGGGGGGGCAAATACGCAGTATTTT,CASAPASGGANTQYF
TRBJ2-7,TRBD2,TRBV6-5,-,TGTGCCAGCAGTTACGGTGGGAGGGCCGAGCAGTACTTC,CASSYGGRAEQYF
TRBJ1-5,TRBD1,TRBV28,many,TGTGCCAGCGGGTCGGACAGGCGACTAAATCAGCCCCAGCATTTT,CASGSDRRLNQPQHF
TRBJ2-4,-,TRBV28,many,TGTGCCAGCAGTTCGGTTGACAGTCAGGGGAACATTCAGTACTTC,CASSSVDSQGNIQYF
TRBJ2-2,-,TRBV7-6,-,TGTGCCAGCAGCTTAGTCCCAGCGGGCACGTCCGGGGAGCTGTTTTTT,CASSLVPAGTSGELFF
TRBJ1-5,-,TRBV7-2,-,TGTGCCAGCAGTCCTTTCCGAGTTGGGGGAAGTCTTCAGCCCCAGCATTTT,CASSPFRVGGSLQPQHF
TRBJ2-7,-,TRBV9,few,TGTGCCAGCAGCGAGGCAGGGGGGAGCAACGAGCAGTACTTC,CASSEAGGSNEQYF
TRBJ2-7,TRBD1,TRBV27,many,TGTGCCAGCAGTTTCAGCCGGACAGGGTTCTACGAGCAGTACTTC,CASSFSRTGFYEQYF
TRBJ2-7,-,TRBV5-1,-,TGCGCCAGCAGCTTGGGCGTTTTCGGGGCATACGAGCAGTACTTC,CASSLGVFGAYEQYF
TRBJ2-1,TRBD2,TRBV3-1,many,TGTGCCAGCAGCCGCCGTCTAGCGGGGGCCTACAATGAGCAGTTCTTC,CASSRRLAGAYNEQFF
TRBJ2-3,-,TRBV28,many,TGTGCCAGCAGTAAAACAGGGCAGAGCACAGATACGCAGTATTTT,CASSKTGQSTDTQYF
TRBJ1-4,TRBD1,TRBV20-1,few,TGCAGTGCCCCCGGGACAGGGGCCATTAATGAAAAACTGTTTTTT,CSAPGTGAINEKLFF
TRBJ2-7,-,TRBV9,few,TGTGCCAGCAGCGTAGGTGGTGGACGCTCCTACGAGCAGTACTTC,CASSVGGGRSYEQYF
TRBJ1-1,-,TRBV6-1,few,TGTGCCAGCAGTTCGGGGTATTCCACAAGGGGGAGGACTGAAGCTTTCTTT,CASSSGYSTRGRTEAFF
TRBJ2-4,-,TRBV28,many,TGTGCCAGCAGTTTTAGTGGAGGGGGTTTCAAAAACATTCAGTACTTC,CASSFSGGGFKNIQYF
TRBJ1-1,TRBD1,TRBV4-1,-,TGCGCCAGCAGCCAAGCCACAGGGGGGACAACCGGGAACACTGAAGCTTTCTTT,CASSQATGGTTGNTEAFF